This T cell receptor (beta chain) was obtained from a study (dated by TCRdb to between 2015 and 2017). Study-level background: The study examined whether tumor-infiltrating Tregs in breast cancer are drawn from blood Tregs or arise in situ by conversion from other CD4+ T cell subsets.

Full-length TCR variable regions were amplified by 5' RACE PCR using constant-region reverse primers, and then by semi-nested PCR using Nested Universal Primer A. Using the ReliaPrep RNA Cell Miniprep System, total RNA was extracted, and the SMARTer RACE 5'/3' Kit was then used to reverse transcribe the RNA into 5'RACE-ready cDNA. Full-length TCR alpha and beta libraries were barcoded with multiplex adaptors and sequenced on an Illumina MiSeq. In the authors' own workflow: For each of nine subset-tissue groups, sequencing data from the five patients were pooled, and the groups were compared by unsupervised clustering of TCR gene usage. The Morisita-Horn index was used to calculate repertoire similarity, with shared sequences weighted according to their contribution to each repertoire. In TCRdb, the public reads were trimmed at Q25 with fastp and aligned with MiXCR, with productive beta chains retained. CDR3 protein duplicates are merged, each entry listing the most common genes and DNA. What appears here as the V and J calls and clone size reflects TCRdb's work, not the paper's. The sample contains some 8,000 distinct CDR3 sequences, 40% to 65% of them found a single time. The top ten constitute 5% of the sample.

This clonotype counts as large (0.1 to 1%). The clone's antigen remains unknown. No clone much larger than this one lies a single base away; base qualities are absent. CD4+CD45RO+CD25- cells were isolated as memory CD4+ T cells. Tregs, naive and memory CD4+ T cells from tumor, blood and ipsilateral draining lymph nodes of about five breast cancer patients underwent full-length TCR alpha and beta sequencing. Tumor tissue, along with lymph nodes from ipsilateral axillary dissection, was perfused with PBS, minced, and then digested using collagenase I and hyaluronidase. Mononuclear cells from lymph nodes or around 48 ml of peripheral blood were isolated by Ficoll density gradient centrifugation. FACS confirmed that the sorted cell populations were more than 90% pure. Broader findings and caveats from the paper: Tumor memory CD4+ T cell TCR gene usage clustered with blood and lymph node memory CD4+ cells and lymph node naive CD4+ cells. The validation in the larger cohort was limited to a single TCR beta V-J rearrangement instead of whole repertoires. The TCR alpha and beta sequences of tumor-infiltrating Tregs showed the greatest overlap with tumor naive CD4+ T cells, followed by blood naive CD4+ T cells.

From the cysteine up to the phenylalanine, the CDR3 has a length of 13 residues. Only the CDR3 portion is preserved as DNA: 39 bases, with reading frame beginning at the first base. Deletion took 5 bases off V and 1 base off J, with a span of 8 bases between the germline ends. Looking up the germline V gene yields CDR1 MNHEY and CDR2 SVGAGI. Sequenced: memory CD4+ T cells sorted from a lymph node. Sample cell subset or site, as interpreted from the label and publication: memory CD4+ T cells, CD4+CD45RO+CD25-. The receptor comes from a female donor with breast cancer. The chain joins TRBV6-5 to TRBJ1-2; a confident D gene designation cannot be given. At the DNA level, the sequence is TGTGCCAGCAGTCGCGTCCTTAACTATGGCTACACCTTC. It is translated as CASSRVLNYGYTF.